Listed below are T cell receptor beta chains from one sample, sequenced in a study of T cell repertoires in cytomegalovirus infection. MiXCR, run by TCRdb on the reads, gives a single entry per CDR3 protein. The data show a few hundred thousand distinct CDR3 sequences, with about 17% seen just once and around 12% held by the top ten. The sequencing input was PBMCs. These receptors originate from a human donor in good health (CMV status not recorded). Some clones in this sample may be carry-over from other donors' samples. The CDR3 runs from the conserved cysteine through the conserved F or W. A D gene is named only where the DNA matches it firmly. The listing skips clone size in some rows; elsewhere it reads once, few, many or a size class.

>TRBV28|few|TRBJ2-4|-
TGTGCCAGCAGTTTAGGTTCGGCCAAAAACATTCAGTACTTC
CASSLGSAKNIQYF
>TRBV24-1|few|TRBJ1-2|-
TGTGCCACCTTCGAGAGGAATAACTATGGCTACACCTTC
CATFERNNYGYTF
>TRBV20-1|few|TRBJ2-1|TRBD2
TGCAGTGCTAGAGAGTCGAGCGGGGGGATGGGGGAGCAGTTCTTC
CSARESSGGMGEQFF
>TRBV6-1|many|TRBJ1-4|-
TGTGCCAGCAGCCTCCGGGGGAGGGGGTCGACTAATGAAAAACTGTTTTTT
CASSLRGRGSTNEKLFF
>TRBV5-1|-|TRBJ1-5|-
TGCGCCAGCAGCCCCGAGGGGGAACAGCCCCAGCATTTT
CASSPEGEQPQHF
>TRBV7-2|many|TRBJ2-7|TRBD2
TGTGCCAGCAGCTCGGGACTAGCGATGTACGAGCAGTACTTC
CASSSGLAMYEQYF
>TRBV7-9|few|TRBJ2-3|TRBD2
TGTGCCAGCAGCCCCCAACTAGCGGGGGTAGAAGATACGCAGTATTTT
CASSPQLAGVEDTQYF
>TRBV19|many|TRBJ1-2|-
TGTGCCAGTAGTCCGGACACAACCCCCTATGGCTACACCTTC
CASSPDTTPYGYTF
>TRBV28|few|TRBJ1-2|-
TGTGCCAGCAGACCGGGGAAGGGTGGCTACACCTTC
CASRPGKGGYTF
>TRBV6-1|many|TRBJ1-2|-
TGTGCCAGCACAATAACGACGGGGTCTAACTATGGCTACACCTTC
CASTITTGSNYGYTF
>TRBV2|-|TRBJ1-3|TRBD1
TGTGCCAGCAACTTAGCGGGACAGGGCCCTGGAAACACCATATATTTT
CASNLAGQGPGNTIYF
>TRBV4-1|-|TRBJ1-2|TRBD1
TGCGCCAGCAGCCATAAAATCCCGGGACAGACTACTTCTGACTATGGCTACACCTTC
CASSHKIPGQTTSDYGYTF
>TRBV7-2|many|TRBJ1-6|-
TGTGCCAGCAGCTTAACCTGGAGCTCCTATAATTCACCCCTCCACTTT
CASSLTWSSYNSPLHF
>TRBV2|-|TRBJ1-1|-
-
CASSTSGYRPEAFF
>TRBV7-9|few|TRBJ1-1|TRBD1
TGTGCCAGCAGCTTAGTGGACAGGGGAAGCACTGAAGCTTTCTTT
CASSLVDRGSTEAFF
>TRBV29-1|-|TRBJ2-5|-
TGCAGCGTTAAATGGGAACAAGAGACCCAGTACTTC
CSVKWEQETQYF
>TRBV19|-|TRBJ1-5|TRBD1
TGTGCCAGTAGTATCCTGACAGGGGGCAATTATTATAGCAATCAGCCCCAGCATTTT
CASSILTGGNYYSNQPQHF
>TRBV5-4|many|TRBJ2-7|-
TGTGCCAGCAGCCCACAGCCTCAGGGAACCGAGCAGTACTTC
CASSPQPQGTEQYF
>TRBV7-9|-|TRBJ2-7|-
TGTGCCAGCAGCTCGACAGAAACGGCCTACGAGCAGTACTTC
CASSSTETAYEQYF
>TRBV19|-|TRBJ1-2|-
TGTGCCAGCGGACAACCGGGGAACTATGGCTACACCTTC
CASGQPGNYGYTF
>TRBV11-2|few|TRBJ2-2|TRBD1
TGTGCCAGCAGCTCCCACCAGGGGGCAAGTACCGGGGAGCTGTTTTTT
CASSSHQGASTGELFF
>TRBV7-2|many|TRBJ2-7|-
TGTGCCAGCAGCTTAGATGTACAGGGATTAGGAGAGCAGTACTTC
CASSLDVQGLGEQYF
>TRBV12-3/TRBV12-4|many|TRBJ1-1|TRBD1
TGTGCCAGCAGTTTCGACAGGGGAACTGAAGCTTTCTTT
CASSFDRGTEAFF
>TRBV7-2|many|TRBJ2-2|TRBD1
TGTGCCAGCAGCTTAGGACAGGGAAGAACCTGGGACACCGGGGAGCTGTTTTTT
CASSLGQGRTWDTGELFF
>TRBV27|-|TRBJ2-2|-
TGTGCCAGCAGTTTAAACCTCGGGGGCACCGGGGAGCTGTTTTTT
CASSLNLGGTGELFF
>TRBV6-6|-|TRBJ2-7|-
TGTGCCAGCAGCTTCTTAAATAAGCAGGGCCGGGAGCAGTACTTC
CASSFLNKQGREQYF
>TRBV5-4|few|TRBJ2-1|-
TGTGCCAGCAGCCCCGACCCGATCCACTACAATGAGCAGTTCTTC
CASSPDPIHYNEQFF
>TRBV11-2|few|TRBJ1-1|-
TGTGCCAGCAGCTTAGGTCAGGGGATGGTCGACACTGAAGCTTTCTTT
CASSLGQGMVDTEAFF
>TRBV19|-|TRBJ1-4|-
TGTGCCAGTAGTACCCATGATGGAGAAAAACTGTTTTTT
CASSTHDGEKLFF
>TRBV7-9|many|TRBJ1-2|TRBD1
TGTGCCAGCAGCTCAATACCGGGACAGGGAGGCTACACCTTC
CASSSIPGQGGYTF
>TRBV20-1|-|TRBJ1-3|TRBD1
TGCAGTGCTAGAGCAGGGGGTGACACCATATATTTT
CSARAGGDTIYF
>TRBV7-9|few|TRBJ2-1|-
TGTGCCAGCATGACCCCACTAGATCGCCTCAATGAGCAGTTCTTC
CASMTPLDRLNEQFF
>TRBV7-9|-|TRBJ2-1|TRBD1
TGTGCCAGCAGCTTAAGGAGACAGGGGTCCGACAATGAGCAGTTCTTC
CASSLRRQGSDNEQFF
>TRBV4-3|-|TRBJ2-5|TRBD1
TGCGCCAGCAGCCAAAATGAGGGGGCCCGTGAGACCCAGTACTTC
CASSQNEGARETQYF
>TRBV12-3/TRBV12-4|few|TRBJ1-1|TRBD1
TGTGCCAGCGGAAAAACGCCAGGGGGCACTGAAGCTTTCTTT
CASGKTPGGTEAFF
>TRBV7-2|many|TRBJ1-6|TRBD1
TGTGCCAGCAGCCCCCGGGACAGGATGACACCCCTCCACTTT
CASSPRDRMTPLHF
>TRBV20-1|few|TRBJ1-3|-
TGCAGTGCTAGGGGGGGTACCTCCTCTGGAAACACCATATATTTT
CSARGGTSSGNTIYF
>TRBV12-3/TRBV12-4|-|TRBJ2-7|-
TGTGCCAGCAGTTTCGGGACTCGTCGATACGAGCAGTACTTC
CASSFGTRRYEQYF
>TRBV6-5|-|TRBJ2-4|TRBD1
TGTGCCAGCAGTTACTCGACAGGGGGCTGGGACATTCAGTACTTC
CASSYSTGGWDIQYF
>TRBV10-3|many|TRBJ2-1|-
TGTGCCATCAGTGAGGGTATTGGGATGCGGAATGAGCAGTTCTTC
CAISEGIGMRNEQFF
>TRBV7-2|many|TRBJ2-4|-
TGTGCCAGCAGCTTAGGTAGCGACCAAAACATTCAGTACTTC
CASSLGSDQNIQYF
>TRBV7-9|-|TRBJ2-3|TRBD1
TGTGCCAGCAGCCACAGGGGCGGCCGCACAGATACGCAGTATTTT
CASSHRGGRTDTQYF
>TRBV19|-|TRBJ2-2|-
TGTGCCAGTAGTGACGCTAGCGCGAACACCGGGGAGCTGTTTTTT
CASSDASANTGELFF
>TRBV7-2|many|TRBJ1-5|-
TGTGCCAGCAGCTTAATTCCTGGGGGTCAGCCCCAGCATTTT
CASSLIPGGQPQHF
>TRBV7-2|few|TRBJ1-1|-
TGTGCCAGCAGCCCAGGACCGTACATGAACACTGAAGCTTTCTTT
CASSPGPYMNTEAFF